In its sample, the clone carrying this T cell receptor beta chain was seen a few times. Sequencing used immunoSEQ multiplex PCR; TCRdb keeps in-frame clones, though not all of them. The table has a few hundred thousand clones, roughly 87% seen once. This sample is drawn from a study of blood T cell repertoires in COVID-19. Germline CDR1 is SGHNT and CDR2 is YYREEE (reference sequence). The length of the CDR3 is 13 residues. V lost 1 base and J 5 bases, leaving 9 bases between the germline ends. Sequenced sample: PBMCs or T cells enriched from blood (not recorded which). The TCR originated in a woman between 18 and 29 years old who had recovered from COVID-19. The V and J genes are TRBV5-4 and TRBJ1-1; D might be TRBD1 (5 bases). The CDR3 spells CASSLTAGTEAFF. As DNA, the CDR3 is TGTGCCAGCAGCTTGACTGCAGGGACTGAAGCTTTCTTT.